These 2 T cell receptor beta chains came from one sample sequenced in a study of blood T cell repertoires in COVID-19. Only in-frame clones appear in the TCRdb table, and some are missing; sequencing was by immunoSEQ multiplex PCR. Altogether under 300,000 clones are present, roughly 85% being singletons, with the ten largest covering about 3%. The sample comprised peripheral blood. Source of these receptors: a woman in her twenties or thirties with active or convalescent COVID-19.

The gene calls are TRBV28 and TRBJ2-1; 8 bases line up with TRBD1. The junction had 7 bases not matched to a gene; V was cut back by 6 bases and J by 0 bases. This CDR3 is 16 amino acids long. The germline V gene encodes CDR1 MDHEN and CDR2 SYDVKM. CDR3 amino acids: CASRKPDRGSYNEQFF. The CDR3 DNA is TGTGCCAGCAGGAAACCCGACAGGGGCTCCTACAATGAGCAGTTCTTC.

V and J are TRBV5-5 and TRBJ1-2, with 12 bases lining up with TRBD1. The CDR3 length is 15 residues. Germline V gene lookup returns CDR1 SGHKS and CDR2 YYEKEE (reference sequence). J lost 4 bases, V lost 0 bases, and 1 base had no gene match. CDR3 in DNA: TGTGCCAGCAGCTTGGCGGGACAGGGGGCCTATGGCTACACCTTC. Translation: CASSLAGQGAYGYTF.